Below are 9 T cell receptor beta chains sequenced from a single sample in a study of cytomegalovirus exposure and HLA in healthy donors listed by TCRdb under 2017. The library was generated by the immunoSEQ multiplex PCR assay. For the multiplex PCR, a mixture combining 60 forward primers for TCR Vbeta segments and 13 reverse primers for TCR Jbeta segments was used. TCRdb provides this immuneACCESS table in a form limited to in-frame rearrangements. Some clones are lacking; in checked studies, under half of them reflect an unresolved V gene, and why the rest are absent is not known. The sample table records around 130,000 clones; about 80% of these occur just once. The ten largest clones take up 2% to 2.5% of the sample. Sequencing was carried out using PBMCs. These receptors originate from a man aged 18 to 30 in good health and CMV-seronegative.

The chain links TRBV28 to TRBJ2-3; D possibly corresponds to TRBD2 (6 bases). The germline gives CDR1 MDHEN, CDR2 SYDVKM. The ends were cut back, 3 bases at V and 0 bases at J, with 10 bases in the middle. CDR3 length: 15 amino acids. CDR3 DNA: TGTGCCAGCAGTTTGGGGAGGACTAGCACAGATACGCAGTATTTT. Translated, it gives CASSLGRTSTDTQYF.

The sample holds a few counts of this clone. V and J are TRBV5-1 and TRBJ2-1, with 7 bases fitting TRBD2. The germline gives CDR1 SGHRS, CDR2 YFSETQ. This CDR3 has 11 residues. Trimming cost V 2 bases and J 12 bases; bases outside gene matches: 2. The CDR3 spells CASSFAGVQFF. CDR3 DNA sequence: TGCGCCAGCAGCTTTGCGGGAGTGCAGTTCTTC.

CDR3 sequence reads: CASSEQGTSGSYEQYV. CDR3 coding DNA: TGTGCCAGCAGTGAACAAGGGACTAGCGGCTCCTACGAGCAGTACGTC. The rearrangement joins TRBV6-1 to TRBJ2-7; 11 bases match TRBD2. Looked up from germline, CDR1 is MNHNS and CDR2 is SASEGT. This CDR3 contains 16 residues. The ends lost 2 bases at V and 0 bases at J; junction bases unmatched: 3.

The V and J genes are TRBV7-2 and TRBJ2-4, with D possibly being TRBD2 (7 bases). Germline CDR1 and CDR2: SGHTA and FQGNSA. V was clipped by 5 bases and J by 7 bases, with 24 bases between them. The CDR3 consists of 17 residues. CDR3 nucleotide sequence: TGTGCCAGCAGCCCCGGCGGAGGACGGGCGGGGGCTAACATTCAGTACTTC. Its translation: CASSPGGGRAGANIQYF.

The chain joins TRBV5-1 to TRBJ2-1; D is unclear. This CDR3 region has 16 residues. Germline V gene data show CDR1 as SGHRS and CDR2 as YFSETQ. Trimming cost V 4 bases and J 7 bases, with 21 bases left between them. CDR3 sequence (DNA): TGCGCCAGCAGCCTATCCTCTTCTACTCCCTTTAATGAGCAGTTCTTC. Its translation: CASSLSSSTPFNEQFF.

This chain's CDR3 is CASSDPGQETQYF. CDR3 DNA sequence: TGTGCCAGCAGTGATCCAGGGCAAGAGACCCAGTACTTC. The gene calls are TRBV2 and TRBJ2-5, with D perhaps matching TRBD1 (5 bases). The CDR3 is 13 residues long. The germline gives CDR1 SNHLY, CDR2 FYNNEI. Trimming shortened V by 3 bases and J by 2 bases, and 7 bases separated the two germline ends.

This chain links TRBV28 with TRBJ2-5, with 7 bases lining up with TRBD1. The J call may be mistaken, given a closer DNA end match to TRBJ2-7. CDR3 length: 13 residues. The germline gives CDR1 MDHEN, CDR2 SYDVKM. CDR3 bases: TGTGCCAGCACGTGGGACAGCTCCTACGAGCAGTACTTC. It encodes CASTWDSSYEQYF.

J is TRBJ2-1 and V is TRBV9, with 9 nucleotides matching TRBD2. The V segment lost 3 bases and the J segment 4 bases; nucleotides outside the gene matches: 23. CDR1 is SGDLS and CDR2 is YYNGEE in the germline V gene. This CDR3 is built from 21 residues. This CDR3 is CASSARHVSSGARSVYNEQFF. In DNA form, the CDR3 reads TGTGCCAGCAGCGCGCGGCATGTATCTAGCGGGGCAAGGTCGGTATACAATGAGCAGTTCTTC.

This chain joins TRBV7-6 and TRBJ2-5, with 11 bases aligning to TRBD2. In germline, CDR1 is SGHVS, CDR2 FNYEAQ. V lost 4 bases and J lost 5; bases outside the gene matches: 9. The CDR3 is 16 residues long. CDR3 sequence (DNA): TGTGCCAGCAGCTCCATAGCGGGAGGGCCGGGGGAGACCCAGTACTTC. Its protein is CASSSIAGGPGETQYF. The variable domain in full, completed from reference TRBV7-6 and TRBJ2-5, reads GAGVSQSPRYKVTKRGQDVALRCDPISGHVSLYWYRQALGQGPEFLTYFNYEAQQDKSGLPNDRFSAERPEGSISTLTIQRTEQRDSAMYRCASSSIAGGPGETQYFGPGTRLLVL.